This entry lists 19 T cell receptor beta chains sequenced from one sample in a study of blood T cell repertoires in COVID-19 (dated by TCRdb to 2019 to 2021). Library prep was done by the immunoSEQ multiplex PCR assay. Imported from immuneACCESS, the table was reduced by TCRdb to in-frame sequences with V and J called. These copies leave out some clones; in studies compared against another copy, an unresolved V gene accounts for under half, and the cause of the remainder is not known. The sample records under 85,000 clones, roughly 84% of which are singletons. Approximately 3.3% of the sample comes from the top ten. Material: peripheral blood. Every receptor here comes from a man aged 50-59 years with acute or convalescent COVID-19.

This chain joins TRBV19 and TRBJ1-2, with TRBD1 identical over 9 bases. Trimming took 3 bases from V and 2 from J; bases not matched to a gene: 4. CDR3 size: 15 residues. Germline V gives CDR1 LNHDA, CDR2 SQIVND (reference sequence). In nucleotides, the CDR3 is TGTGCCAGTAGTATCGACAGGGGGACAAACTATGGCTACACCTTC. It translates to CASSIDRGTNYGYTF. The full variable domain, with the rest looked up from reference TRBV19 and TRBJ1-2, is DGGITQSPKYLFRKEGQNVTLSCEQNLNHDAMYWYRQDPGQGLRLIYYSQIVNDFQKGDIAEGYSVSREKKESFPLTVTSAQKNPTAFYLCASSIDRGTNYGYTFGSGTRLTVV.

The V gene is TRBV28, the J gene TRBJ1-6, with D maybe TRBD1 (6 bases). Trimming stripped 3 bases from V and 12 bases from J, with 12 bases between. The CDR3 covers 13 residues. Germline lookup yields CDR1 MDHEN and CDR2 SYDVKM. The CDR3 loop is CASSFGGPIPLHF. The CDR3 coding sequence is TGTGCCAGCAGTTTCGGGGGGCCCATACCCCTCCACTTT. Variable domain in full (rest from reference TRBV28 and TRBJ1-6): DVKVTQSSRYLVKRTGEKVFLECVQDMDHENMFWYRQDPGLGLRLIYFSYDVKMKEKGDIPEGYSVSREKKERFSLILESASTNQTSMYLCASSFGGPIPLHFGNGTRLTVT.

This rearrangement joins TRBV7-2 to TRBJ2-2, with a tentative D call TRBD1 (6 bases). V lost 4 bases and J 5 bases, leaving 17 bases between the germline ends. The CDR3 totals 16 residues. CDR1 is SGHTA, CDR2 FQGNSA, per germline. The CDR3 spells CASSSHREMRTGELFF. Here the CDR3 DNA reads TGTGCCAGCAGCTCGCACAGGGAGATGAGGACCGGGGAGCTGTTTTTT.

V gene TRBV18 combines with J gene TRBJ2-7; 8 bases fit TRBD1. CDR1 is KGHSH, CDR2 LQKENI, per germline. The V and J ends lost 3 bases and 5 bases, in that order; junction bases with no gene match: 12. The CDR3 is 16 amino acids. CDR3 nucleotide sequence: TGTGCCAGCTCACCTTCCACCGGACAGGGAATCGACGAGCAGTACTTC. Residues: CASSPSTGQGIDEQYF.

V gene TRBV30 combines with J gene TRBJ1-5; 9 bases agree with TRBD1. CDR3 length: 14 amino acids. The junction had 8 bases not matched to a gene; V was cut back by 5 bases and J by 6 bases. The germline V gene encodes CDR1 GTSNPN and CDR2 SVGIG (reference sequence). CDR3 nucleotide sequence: TGTGCCTGGGCCGGGACAGGGTTAGGTCAGCCCCAGCATTTT. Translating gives CAWAGTGLGQPQHF.

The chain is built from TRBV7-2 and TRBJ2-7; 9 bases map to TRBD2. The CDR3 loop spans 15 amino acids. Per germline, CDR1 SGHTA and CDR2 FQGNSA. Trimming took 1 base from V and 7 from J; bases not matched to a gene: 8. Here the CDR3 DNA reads TGTGCCAGCAGCTTAGATCCCCTAGCGGGAAGAGAGCAGTACTTC. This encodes CASSLDPLAGREQYF.

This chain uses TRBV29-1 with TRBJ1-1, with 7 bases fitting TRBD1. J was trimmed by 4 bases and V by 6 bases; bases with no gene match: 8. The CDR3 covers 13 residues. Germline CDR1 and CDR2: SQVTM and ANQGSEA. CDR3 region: CSVLAQGRTEAFF. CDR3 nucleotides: TGCAGCGTCCTAGCACAGGGGCGCACTGAAGCTTTCTTT.

DNA of the CDR3: TGTGCTAGTGGCCCAGACAGGAATGAAAAACTGTTTTTT. Translated, it gives CASGPDRNEKLFF. The chain carries TRBV12-5 and TRBJ1-4; maybe TRBD1 (6 bases). V was clipped by 6 bases and J by 5 bases, with 10 bases between them. CDR3 length equals 13 residues. Germline V lookup: CDR1 LGHNT, CDR2 FRNRAP. The whole variable domain, filled in from reference TRBV12-5 and TRBJ1-4, reads DARVTQTPRHKVTEMGQEVTMRCQPILGHNTVFWYRQTMMQGLELLAYFRNRAPLDDSGMPKDRFSAEMPDATLATLKIQPSEPRDSAVYFCASGPDRNEKLFFGSGTQLSVL.

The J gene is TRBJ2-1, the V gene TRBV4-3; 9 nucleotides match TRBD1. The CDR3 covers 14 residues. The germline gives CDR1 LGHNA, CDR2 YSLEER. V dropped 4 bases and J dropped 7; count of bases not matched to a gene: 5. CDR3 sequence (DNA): TGCGCCAGCAGCCGGGGACAGGGTAAAAATGAGCAGTTCTTC. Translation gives CASSRGQGKNEQFF.

CDR3 amino acids: CASSPVSSYNEQFF. The CDR3 region has the DNA TGTGCCAGCAGCCCCGTTAGCTCCTACAATGAGCAGTTCTTC. The chain combines TRBV9 with TRBJ2-1; D gene uncertain. The CDR3 contains 14 residues. Germline assignment: CDR1 SGDLS and CDR2 YYNGEE. Between the trimmed V and J ends, which lost 4 bases and 0 bases, there was a span of 8 bases.

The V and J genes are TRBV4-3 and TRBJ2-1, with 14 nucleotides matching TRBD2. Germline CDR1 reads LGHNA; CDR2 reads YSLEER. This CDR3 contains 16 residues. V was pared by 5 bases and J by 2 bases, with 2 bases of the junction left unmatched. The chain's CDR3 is CASSRLAGGAYNEQFF. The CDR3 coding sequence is TGCGCCAGCAGCAGACTAGCGGGAGGGGCCTACAATGAGCAGTTCTTC.

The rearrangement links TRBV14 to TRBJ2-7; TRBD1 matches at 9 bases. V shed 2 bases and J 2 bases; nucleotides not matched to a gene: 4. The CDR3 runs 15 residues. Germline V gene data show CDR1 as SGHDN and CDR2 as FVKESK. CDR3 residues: CASSQWGQGTYEQYF. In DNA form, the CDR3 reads TGTGCCAGCAGCCAATGGGGACAGGGAACCTACGAGCAGTACTTC.

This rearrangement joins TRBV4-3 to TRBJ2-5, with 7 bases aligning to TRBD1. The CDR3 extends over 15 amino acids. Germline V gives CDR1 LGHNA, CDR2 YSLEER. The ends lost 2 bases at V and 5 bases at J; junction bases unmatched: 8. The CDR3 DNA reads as TGCGCCAGCAGCCAATCCGGGACAGAGGGTGAGACCCAGTACTTC. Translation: CASSQSGTEGETQYF.

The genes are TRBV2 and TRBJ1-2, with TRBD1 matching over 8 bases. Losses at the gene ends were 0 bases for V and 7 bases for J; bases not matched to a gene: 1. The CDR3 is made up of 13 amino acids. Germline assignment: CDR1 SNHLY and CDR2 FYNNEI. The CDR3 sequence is CASSEARGPGYTF. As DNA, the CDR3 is TGTGCCAGCAGTGAAGCCAGGGGGCCTGGCTACACCTTC.

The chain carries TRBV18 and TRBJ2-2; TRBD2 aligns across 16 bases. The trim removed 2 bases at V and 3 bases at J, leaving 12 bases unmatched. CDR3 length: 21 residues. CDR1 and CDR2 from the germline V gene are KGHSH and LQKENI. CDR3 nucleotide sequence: TGTGCCAGCTCACCAACTTCGACCGGGACTAGCGGGAGGGCCGACACCGGGGAGCTGTTTTTT. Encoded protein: CASSPTSTGTSGRADTGELFF. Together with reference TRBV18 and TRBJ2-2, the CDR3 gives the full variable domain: NAGVMQNPRHLVRRRGQEARLRCSPMKGHSHVYWYRQLPEEGLKFMVYLQKENIIDESGMPKERFSAEFPKEGPSILRIQQVVRGDSAAYFCASSPTSTGTSGRADTGELFFGEGSRLTVL.

In DNA, the CDR3 is TGTGCCAGCAGTTTGGGGGGGCTGGGTGAAGCTTTCTTT. Protein: CASSLGGLGEAFF. The chain employs TRBV27 and TRBJ1-1, with a tentative D call TRBD1 (6 bases). V lost 3 bases, J lost 7 bases, and 12 bases lay in between. The germline CDR1 and CDR2 sequences are MNHEY and SMNVEV (reference sequence). The CDR3 extends over 13 amino acids.

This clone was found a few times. The CDR3 is CASSPKPPGQANSNQPQHF. For the CDR3, the DNA is TGCGCCAGCAGCCCAAAACCCCCTGGACAGGCAAATAGCAATCAGCCCCAGCATTTT. The chain links TRBV4-1 to TRBJ1-5; 7 bases align to TRBD1. Trimming took 4 bases from V and 0 from J; bases not matched to a gene: 15. The CDR3 covers 19 residues. From germline, CDR1 is MGHRA and CDR2 YSYEKL.

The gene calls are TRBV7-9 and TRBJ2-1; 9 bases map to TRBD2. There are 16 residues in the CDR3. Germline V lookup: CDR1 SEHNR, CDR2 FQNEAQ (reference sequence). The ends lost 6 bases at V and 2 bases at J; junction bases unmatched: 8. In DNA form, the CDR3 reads TGTGCCAGCAGTAGGAGCGGGAGGACCGCCTACAATGAGCAGTTCTTC. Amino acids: CASSRSGRTAYNEQFF. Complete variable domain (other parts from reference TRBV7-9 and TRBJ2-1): DTGVSQNPRHKITKRGQNVTFRCDPISEHNRLYWYRQTLGQGPEFLTYFQNEAQLEKSRLLSDRFSAERPKGSFSTLEIQRTEQGDSAMYLCASSRSGRTAYNEQFFGPGTRLTVL.

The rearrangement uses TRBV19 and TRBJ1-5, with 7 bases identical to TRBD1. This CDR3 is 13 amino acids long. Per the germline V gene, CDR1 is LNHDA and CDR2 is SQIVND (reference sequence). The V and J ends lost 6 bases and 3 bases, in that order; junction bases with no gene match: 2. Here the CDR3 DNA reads TGTGCCAGTAGCGACAGGGCCAATCAGCCCCAGCATTTT. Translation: CASSDRANQPQHF.